These 13 T cell receptor beta chains originate from one sample sequenced in a study of response to subunit inactivated influenza vaccine. TCRdb reprocessed the RT-PCR reads with MiXCR, giving one entry per CDR3 protein. The sample records under 200,000 distinct CDR3 sequences, 10% to 15% being singletons. These data were also filed under a second study, of T cells expressing NK-cell markers. That report adds: Generation of TCR beta cDNA was performed by 5'RACE template switching incorporating UMIs.

Sample: CD8+ T cells sorted from PBMCs, taken 11 to 12 days after vaccination. These receptors originate from a man between 45 and 60 years old who received an inactivated influenza vaccine.

In its sample, this clonotype was seen a few times. This chain joins TRBV28 and TRBJ2-3; 9 nucleotides line up with TRBD1. The CDR3 contains 15 residues. V lost 5 bases to trimming and J lost 0 bases; unmatched junction nucleotides: 3. Germline V gives CDR1 MDHEN, CDR2 SYDVKM. This chain's CDR3 is CASSQGTGSTDTQYF. CDR3 nucleotides: TGTGCCAGCAGTCAAGGGACAGGGAGCACAGATACGCAGTATTTT.

This clonotype appeared many times. This sequence joins TRBV24-1 and TRBJ2-3; 14 bases match TRBD2. Unmatched junction bases numbered 4, after V lost 0 bases and J lost 3 bases. The CDR3 totals 18 residues. Per germline, CDR1 KGHDR and CDR2 SFDVKD. The CDR3 here is CATSDLHGTSGSTDTQYF. The CDR3 DNA sequence: TGTGCCACCAGTGATTTGCATGGGACTAGCGGGAGTACAGATACGCAGTATTTT.

The genes are TRBV10-3 and TRBJ2-7; 10 bases fit TRBD1. There are 13 residues in the CDR3. Trimming removed 6 bases from V and 2 bases from J; junction bases left unmatched: 1. Germline V gene data show CDR1 as ENHRY and CDR2 as SYGVKD. This CDR3 reads CAIRGQGAYEQYF. The CDR3 DNA is TGTGCCATCAGAGGACAGGGGGCCTACGAGCAGTACTTC.

There are a few counts of this clonotype. Written as DNA, the CDR3 is TGCAGTGCTAGAGGGGTACGGGAGACCTATAATTCACCCCTCCACTTT. Protein product: CSARGVRETYNSPLHF. V gene TRBV20-1 combines with J gene TRBJ1-6, with no clear D. The CDR3 has 16 amino acids. V lost 1 base and J 2 bases, leaving 12 bases between the germline ends. Germline-derived CDR1 and CDR2 are DFQATT and SNEGSKA (reference sequence).

This clonotype came up a few times. The genes are TRBV29-1 and TRBJ2-1; TRBD2 is a possible D gene (6 bases). Deletions cut 8 bases from V and 0 bases from J, with 14 bases between. The CDR3 length is 14 residues. Germline loops: CDR1 SQVTM, CDR2 ANQGSEA. This CDR3 is CSHQGLSSYNEQFF. The CDR3 coding sequence is TGCAGCCACCAGGGACTGAGCTCCTACAATGAGCAGTTCTTC.

The chain recombines TRBV29-1 with TRBJ2-5; D not resolved. V lost 1 base and J 4 bases, leaving 16 bases between the germline ends. The germline gives CDR1 SQVTM, CDR2 ANQGSEA. The CDR3 length is 15 residues. The chain's CDR3 is CSVEGGRWSVETQYF. Here the CDR3 DNA reads TGCAGCGTTGAAGGGGGTCGGTGGTCCGTAGAGACCCAGTACTTC. The full variable domain, rest sourced from reference TRBV29-1 and TRBJ2-5, is SAVISQKPSRDICQRGTSLTIQCQVDSQVTMMFWYRQQPGQSLTLIATANQGSEATYESGFVIDKFPISRPNLTFSTLTVSNMSPEDSSIYLCSVEGGRWSVETQYFGPGTRLLVL.

This clonotype was seen a handful of times. The chain joins TRBV9 to TRBJ2-7; 8 bases agree with TRBD2. The CDR3 has 13 residues. Trimming removed 3 bases from V and 3 bases from J; junction bases left unmatched: 2. Germline CDR1 SGDLS, CDR2 YYNGEE. The CDR3 sequence: CASSATSGYEQYF. CDR3 nucleotide sequence: TGTGCCAGCAGCGCTACTAGCGGCTACGAGCAGTACTTC.

This clonotype has at least ten counts. The CDR3 loop reads CASSPIGQGEGTGELFF. The CDR3, as DNA: TGTGCCAGCAGCCCTATTGGACAGGGTGAAGGCACCGGGGAGCTGTTTTTT. The rearrangement links TRBV5-6 to TRBJ2-2; TRBD1 matches 8 bases. Trimming cost V 4 bases and J 4 bases; bases outside gene matches: 12. Germline CDR1 reads SGHDT; CDR2 reads YYEEEE. This CDR3 has 17 residues.

This clonotype turned up a few times. CDR3 DNA sequence: TGTGCCAGCAGTTACTCTAATCCATCGGCTAGCGGGGCAAGGCCCTTCTTC. Translating gives CASSYSNPSASGARPFF. This sequence joins TRBV6-2 or TRBV6-3 and TRBJ2-1, with TRBD2 matching over 9 bases. Germline V gene data show CDR1 as MNHEY and CDR2 as SVGEGT. The CDR3 is made up of 17 amino acids. Unmatched junction bases numbered 19, after V lost 0 bases and J lost 16 bases.

In its sample, this clonotype was seen many times. The V gene is TRBV5-1, the J gene TRBJ2-7; the D gene is possibly TRBD1 (6 bases). Deletions cut 0 bases from V and 5 bases from J, with 12 bases between. This CDR3 contains 14 residues. The germline V gene encodes CDR1 SGHRS and CDR2 YFSETQ. The CDR3 DNA reads TGCGCCAGCAGCTTGGAACAGGGTGGCGACGAGCAGTACTTC. Translated: CASSLEQGGDEQYF.

The chain has TRBV12-3 or TRBV12-4 and TRBJ2-5; TRBD2 agrees at 8 bases. The length of the CDR3 is 15 residues. The V gene end was trimmed by 6 bases and the J gene end by 1 base; junction bases not matched to a gene: 7. For the CDR3, the DNA is TGTGCCAGCAGCCGAGTAGCGGGGCCCCAAGAGACCCAGTACTTC. Protein product: CASSRVAGPQETQYF.

This clonotype was observed a handful of times. The chain is built from TRBV5-1 and TRBJ2-1; 11 bases are shared with TRBD2. Looked up from germline, CDR1 is SGHRS and CDR2 is YFSETQ. This CDR3 has 18 residues. After removal of 0 bases from V and 7 bases from J, the junction contained 12 bases not matched to a gene. The CDR3 spells CASSLEAVGTSGPNEQFF. DNA of the CDR3: TGCGCCAGCAGCTTGGAGGCGGTCGGGACTAGCGGACCTAATGAGCAGTTCTTC.

This chain connects TRBV7-8 to TRBJ2-1; TRBD1 might be the D (6 bases). CDR3 length: 16 amino acids. The V end was cut by 3 bases, the J end by 0 bases, with 12 bases between. Germline CDR1 SGHVS, CDR2 FQNEAQ. The CDR3 spells CASSFQGGSSYNEQFF. CDR3 in DNA: TGTGCCAGCAGCTTCCAAGGGGGAAGCTCCTACAATGAGCAGTTCTTC.